One and the same sample provided the 20 T cell receptor beta chains below, sequenced in a study of PD-L1 blockade in urothelial cancer. Assay used: immunoSEQ multiplex PCR; TCRdb lists only in-frame clones, some missing. The sample shows about 45,000 clones, 70% to 90% of them seen only once. The time point denotes: pretreatment peripheral blood. The specimen comprised PBMCs, sampled around atezolizumab (anti-PD-L1) treatment. All receptors come from a donor over 35 with urothelial cancer.

The gene calls are TRBV19 and TRBJ1-2, with 9 bases identical to TRBD1. Germline CDR1 and CDR2: LNHDA and SQIVND (reference sequence). This CDR3 comprises 15 residues. The ends lost 7 bases at V and 3 bases at J; junction bases unmatched: 9. The CDR3 DNA reads TGTGCCAGTACCGAACGCCGGGACAGGGACTATGGCTACACCTTC. Translated: CASTERRDRDYGYTF.

The rearrangement uses TRBV5-1 and TRBJ2-7; weak D call: TRBD1 (5 bases). The CDR3 totals 13 residues. Trimming cost V 3 bases and J 2 bases, with 9 bases left between them. Germline loops: CDR1 SGHRS, CDR2 YFSETQ. The CDR3 loop is CASSSDNTYEQYF. CDR3 coding DNA: TGCGCCAGCAGCTCGGACAACACCTACGAGCAGTACTTC.

The genes are TRBV6-5 and TRBJ1-2, with 9 bases aligning to TRBD1. The CDR3 is 14 residues long. The V gene's germline CDR1 is MNHEY and CDR2 SVGAGI. After removal of 10 bases from V and 5 bases from J, the junction contained 11 bases not matched to a gene. The CDR3 sequence is CATAQGAGAYGYTF. CDR3 DNA sequence: TGTGCCACCGCACAGGGGGCCGGGGCGTATGGCTACACCTTC.

The chain carries TRBV10-3 and TRBJ2-1, with 9 bases that match TRBD1. This CDR3 is built from 15 residues. J was trimmed by 8 bases and V by 6 bases; bases with no gene match: 11. Germline V gives CDR1 ENHRY, CDR2 SYGVKD. CDR3 residues: CAIRAGQGTRDEQFF. The CDR3 nucleotides are TGTGCCATCAGAGCCGGACAGGGGACGCGGGATGAGCAGTTCTTC.

Written as DNA, the CDR3 is TGCGCCAGCAGCCCCACCCGTAGCGGGAGGGAGACCCAGTACTTC. It encodes CASSPTRSGRETQYF. The chain employs TRBV4-1 and TRBJ2-5; 10 nucleotides line up with TRBD2. V dropped 4 bases and J dropped 5; count of bases not matched to a gene: 7. CDR3 length: 15 amino acids. In germline, CDR1 is MGHRA, CDR2 YSYEKL.

This rearrangement joins TRBV27 to TRBJ2-5; D possibly corresponds to TRBD2 (5 bases). Germline-derived CDR1 and CDR2 are MNHEY and SMNVEV (reference sequence). V dropped 4 bases and J dropped 5 bases, with 11 bases sitting between them. CDR3 length: 13 residues. The chain's CDR3 is CASSWWGEETQYF. CDR3 coding DNA: TGTGCCAGCAGTTGGTGGGGAGAGGAGACCCAGTACTTC.

The V call is TRBV19, the J call TRBJ2-4; D uncertain. Germline lookup yields CDR1 LNHDA and CDR2 SQIVND (reference sequence). This CDR3 is 16 amino acids long. Trimming took 6 bases from V and 4 from J, leaving 19 bases between them. CDR3 coding DNA: TGTGCCAGTAGCCCGGAAGGTGGGCATCGTAAAAACATTCAGTACTTC. Translating gives CASSPEGGHRKNIQYF.

The chain joins TRBV2 to TRBJ2-1; TRBD2 agrees at 8 bases. Germline loops: CDR1 SNHLY, CDR2 FYNNEI. This CDR3 is 13 amino acids long. V was clipped by 6 bases and J by 9 bases; unmatched bases: 7. The CDR3 here is CASRREAGGEQFF. Here the CDR3 DNA reads TGTGCCAGCAGGCGGGAGGCCGGGGGTGAGCAGTTCTTC.

CDR3: CASSRQGGDNEQFF. CDR3 bases: TGTGCCAGCTCACGACAGGGGGGGGACAATGAGCAGTTCTTC. V and J are TRBV18 and TRBJ2-1, with 9 nucleotides matching TRBD1. Germline assignment: CDR1 KGHSH and CDR2 LQKENI. The CDR3 covers 14 residues. V was pared by 4 bases and J by 5 bases, with 3 bases of the junction left unmatched. The full variable domain, with the rest looked up from reference TRBV18 and TRBJ2-1, is NAGVMQNPRHLVRRRGQEARLRCSPMKGHSHVYWYRQLPEEGLKFMVYLQKENIIDESGMPKERFSAEFPKEGPSILRIQQVVRGDSAAYFCASSRQGGDNEQFFGPGTRLTVL.

The rearrangement uses TRBV5-4 and TRBJ2-1, with 12 bases aligning to TRBD2. The CDR3 consists of 18 residues. The germline CDR1 and CDR2 sequences are SGHNT and YYREEE (reference sequence). With 0 bases clipped from V and 7 bases from J, the junction kept 11 bases outside the gene matches. CDR3 sequence (DNA): TGTGCCAGCAGCTTGGCTAGGGCTAGCGGGAGGGCGGGTAATGAGCAGTTCTTC. It is translated as CASSLARASGRAGNEQFF.

The chain has TRBV7-2 and TRBJ2-1, with 8 bases lining up with TRBD2. Germline V lookup: CDR1 SGHTA, CDR2 FQGNSA. The CDR3 has 16 residues. V was clipped by 1 base and J by 7 bases; unmatched bases: 9. The CDR3 sequence: CASSLVGAGGRNEQFF. The CDR3 nucleotides are TGTGCCAGCAGCTTAGTTGGCGCGGGAGGAAGGAATGAGCAGTTCTTC. Based on the CDR3 plus reference TRBV7-2 and TRBJ2-1, the full variable domain is GAGVSQSPSNKVTEKGKDVELRCDPISGHTALYWYRQSLGQGLEFLIYFQGNSAPDKSGLPSDRFSAERTGGSVSTLTIQRTQQEDSAVYLCASSLVGAGGRNEQFFGPGTRLTVL.

This chain uses TRBV5-1 with TRBJ1-1; weak D call: TRBD1 (6 bases). CDR1 is SGHRS and CDR2 is YFSETQ in the germline V gene. This CDR3 has 15 amino acids. Trimming cost V 0 bases and J 4 bases, with 13 bases left between them. The CDR3 spells CASSLGGGRTTEAFF. The CDR3 DNA reads as TGCGCCAGCAGCTTGGGGGGGGGCAGGACCACTGAAGCTTTCTTT.

This clone is a singleton in its sample. The chain carries TRBV6-5 and TRBJ2-7; no reliable D call. From germline, CDR1 is MNHEY and CDR2 SVGAGI. The CDR3 spans 15 residues. Trimming left V 6 bases short and J 3 bases short, with 18 bases between. The CDR3: CASSPRPEADYEQYF. CDR3 DNA sequence: TGTGCCAGCAGCCCCCGCCCCGAGGCAGACTACGAGCAGTACTTC.

This clone was observed a few times. This chain uses TRBV29-1 with TRBJ1-1, with a tentative D call TRBD1 (6 bases). The germline gives CDR1 SQVTM, CDR2 ANQGSEA. Trimming took off 7 bases at V and 3 bases at J, with 21 bases between the two ends. The CDR3 is 15 amino acids. Written as DNA, the CDR3 is TGCAGCGCCGGATCCCAGGCAGGGGTGGACACTGAAGCTTTCTTT. Its translation is CSAGSQAGVDTEAFF.

This chain links TRBV6-1 with TRBJ1-5; no firm D call. From germline, CDR1 is MNHNS and CDR2 SASEGT. V was shortened by 8 bases and J by 0 bases, with 11 bases between the two germline ends. This CDR3 has 14 residues. The CDR3 region has the DNA TGTGCCAGCGAGTGGGGAGCTAGCAATCAGCCCCAGCATTTT. It codes for CASEWGASNQPQHF.

The count of this clone is one. The V call is TRBV4-3, the J call TRBJ1-3; the match to TRBD1 covers 8 bases. Germline CDR1 reads LGHNA; CDR2 reads YSLEER. The CDR3 length is 16 residues. Germline trimming cut 3 bases from V and 6 bases from J; bases unmatched to any gene: 10. The CDR3 DNA reads as TGCGCCAGCAGCCAGCGAGGGGACAGGTCCGTAAACACCATATATTTT. As protein: CASSQRGDRSVNTIYF.

The chain is built from TRBV4-3 and TRBJ2-6; 7 bases are a match to TRBD1. CDR3 size: 16 residues. V lost 0 bases to trimming and J lost 2 bases; unmatched junction nucleotides: 1. Per the germline V gene, CDR1 is LGHNA and CDR2 is YSLEER. CDR3 DNA: TGCGCCAGCAGCCAAGATGGGACAGCTGGGGCCAACGTCCTGACTTTC. Protein product: CASSQDGTAGANVLTF.

The chain combines TRBV5-1 with TRBJ2-4; 9 bases align to TRBD2. Germline V gene data show CDR1 as SGHRS and CDR2 as YFSETQ. The trim removed 0 bases at V and 6 bases at J, leaving 10 bases unmatched. This CDR3 contains 17 residues. The CDR3 reads CASSLAGAGGLSNIQYF. The CDR3 coding sequence is TGCGCCAGCAGCTTGGCTGGAGCGGGAGGCCTTTCAAACATTCAGTACTTC. The variable domain in full, with the rest retrieved from reference TRBV5-1 and TRBJ2-4, is KAGVTQTPRYLIKTRGQQVTLSCSPISGHRSVSWYQQTPGQGLQFLFEYFSETQRNKGNFPGRFSGRQFSNSRSEMNVSTLELGDSALYLCASSLAGAGGLSNIQYFGAGTRLSVL.

The chain carries TRBV27 and TRBJ2-3; 10 nucleotides line up with TRBD2. V dropped 4 bases and J dropped 3; count of bases not matched to a gene: 1. Germline CDR1 is MNHEY and CDR2 is SMNVEV (reference sequence). The CDR3 totals 14 residues. In DNA, the CDR3 is TGTGCCAGCAGTTCGGGACTAGCGACAGATACGCAGTATTTT. Residues: CASSSGLATDTQYF.

The chain is built from TRBV25-1 and TRBJ1-1; D may be TRBD1 (5 bases). CDR1 and CDR2 (germline): MGHDK, SYGVNS. Trimming removed 3 bases at V and 5 bases at J, with 16 bases between. The length of the CDR3 is 15 residues. CDR3 sequence: CASSEPSRRGTEAFF. CDR3 coding DNA: TGTGCCAGCAGTGAGCCATCCCGGCGGGGGACTGAAGCTTTCTTT.